This T cell receptor beta chain was documented in a study of T cells after yellow fever vaccination. As for the study in general: Low-cell-number fractions underwent preparation using SMART-Seq v4 Ultra Low Input.

TCRdb called the 5' RACE reads again in MiXCR, with one record for every CDR3 protein. Here the sample spans approximately 160,000 distinct CDR3 sequences, approximately 9.7% being singletons. This CDR3 spans 15 amino acids. Looked up from germline, CDR1 is SGHTA and CDR2 is FQGNSA. V lost 2 bases, J lost 4 bases, and 14 bases lay in between. This sequence joins TRBV7-2 and TRBJ1-2; D gene unclear. This specimen consisted of CD8+ T cells sorted from PBMCs, obtained 45 days after the yellow fever booster vaccination. This clonotype was obtained from a man in his late teens or twenties who received the YFV17D yellow fever vaccine. CDR3 nucleotide sequence: TGTGCCAGCAGCTTATCTATGGGGTCGGGCTATGGCTACACCTTC. As protein: CASSLSMGSGYGYTF.